The clone carrying this TCR beta chain was counted a few times. Its antigen remains unknown. V shed 2 bases and J 3 bases; nucleotides not matched to a gene: 5. Germline V lookup: CDR1 SGHRS, CDR2 YFSETQ. CDR3 size: 15 residues. Broader study findings: The larger cohort examined one V-J beta rearrangement, not whole repertoires. Tumor Tregs overlapped most with tumor, then blood, naive CD4+ cells.

After constant-region reverse-primer amplification, full-length variable regions underwent semi-nested PCR with Nested Universal Primer A. TCRdb reanalysed the 5' RACE reads using MiXCR and keeps one entry per CDR3 protein. The sample has 45,000 to 55,000 distinct CDR3 sequences, approximately 24% seen once; the top ten hold about 3%. CD25-based Treg depletion was applied to purified naive CD4+ T cells. The chain combines TRBV5-1 with TRBJ2-3; 8 bases line up with TRBD2. This clonotype was sampled from a female donor with breast cancer. Material: tumor-infiltrating naive CD4+ T cells sorted from the breast tumor. The sample's subset: naive CD4+ T cells, CD4+CD45RA+CD25-. CDR3 residues: CASSFSGSRTDTQYF. CDR3 DNA: TGCGCCAGCAGCTTCAGCGGGAGTCGGACAGATACGCAGTATTTT.